Presented here are 30 T cell receptor beta chains from one specimen sequenced in a study of shared clonotypes between healthy human individuals. Sequencing was performed with immunoSEQ multiplex PCR; in TCRdb, only in-frame clones are kept and a portion is missing. The repertoire holds 600,000 to 800,000 clones, with roughly 72% as singletons. Sequencing was done on a sample of memory CD4+ T cells sorted from blood. The subset: CD45RA-negative fraction. Receptor source: a woman aged 25 to 39 in good health.

The chain combines TRBV28 with TRBJ2-1; D is unclear. The CDR3 is 15 amino acids. V was clipped by 5 bases and J by 0 bases, with 11 bases between them. Germline CDR1 and CDR2: MDHEN and SYDVKM. CDR3 sequence: CASSRPSRSYNEQFF. The CDR3 nucleotides read TGTGCCAGCAGTCGACCCAGTCGCTCCTACAATGAGCAGTTCTTC.

V is TRBV4-1 and J is TRBJ1-3; unclear D gene. This CDR3 contains 16 residues. Germline V gene lookup returns CDR1 MGHRA and CDR2 YSYEKL. Trimming cost V 0 bases and J 0 bases, with 9 bases left between them. For the CDR3, the DNA is TGCGCCAGCAGCCAAGACCTCCTCTTCTCTGGAAACACCATATATTTT. This codes for CASSQDLLFSGNTIYF.

The rearrangement joins TRBV5-1 to TRBJ2-1; 8 bases fit TRBD2. Germline CDR1 is SGHRS and CDR2 is YFSETQ. This CDR3 has 16 amino acids. Trimming at V came to 0 bases and at J to 8 bases, leaving 10 bases not matched to a gene. The CDR3 is CASSLAPAGEGDEQFF. The CDR3 region has the DNA TGCGCCAGCAGCTTGGCGCCAGCGGGAGAGGGTGATGAGCAGTTCTTC.

Concerning this clone itself: This sample also contains other DNA sequences that code for the same CDR3. V gene TRBV28 combines with J gene TRBJ1-2, with D uncertain. The CDR3 is made up of 11 amino acids. V gave up 4 bases and J gave up 4 bases, with 4 bases separating them. Germline CDR1 reads MDHEN; CDR2 reads SYDVKM. The CDR3: CASSSLYGYTF. The CDR3 nucleotides are TGTGCCAGCAGTTCCCTCTATGGCTACACCTTC.

The V and J genes are TRBV5-4 and TRBJ2-3; a possible D gene is TRBD1 (5 bases). V was trimmed by 4 bases and J by 2 bases, leaving 17 bases between them. Germline values: CDR1 SGHNT, CDR2 YYREEE (reference sequence). The CDR3 has 16 amino acids. Here the CDR3 reads CASSQGLESYTDTQYF. The CDR3 region has the DNA TGTGCCAGCAGCCAGGGTCTAGAGTCCTACACAGATACGCAGTATTTT.

V and J are TRBV6-1 and TRBJ2-1; the match to TRBD2 covers 8 bases. Germline V CDR1 and CDR2: MNHNS, SASEGT. This CDR3 contains 16 residues. J gave up 0 bases and V 4 bases, and 5 bases lay outside the gene matches. In nucleotides, the CDR3 is TGTGCCAGCAGTGTACTAAGCGGGAGCTCCTACAATGAGCAGTTCTTC. It encodes CASSVLSGSSYNEQFF.

This chain joins TRBV6-1 and TRBJ1-5; D might be TRBD1 (6 bases). The V end was cut by 3 bases, the J end by 5 bases, with 14 bases between. The CDR3 covers 15 residues. Germline CDR1 is MNHNS and CDR2 is SASEGT. The CDR3 region is CASSDWTVSYQPQHF. In nucleotides, the CDR3 is TGTGCCAGCAGTGACTGGACAGTCTCGTATCAGCCCCAGCATTTT.

This chain connects TRBV6-1 to TRBJ2-2; 8 bases align to TRBD1. With V trimmed by 4 bases and J by 3 bases, 7 bases remained unmatched. Looked up from germline, CDR1 is MNHNS and CDR2 is SASEGT. This CDR3 comprises 16 residues. The DNA of the CDR3 is TGTGCCAGCAGTGTTCAGGGGGCAGGGTACACCGGGGAGCTGTTTTTT. As protein: CASSVQGAGYTGELFF.

This clone has a handful of counts. V usage is TRBV29-1 and J usage is TRBJ2-3; D is ambiguous. V lost 2 bases, J lost 4 bases, and 7 bases lay in between. CDR3 length: 12 amino acids. Looked up from germline, CDR1 is SQVTM and CDR2 is ANQGSEA. The CDR3 reads CSVETEADTQYF. In nucleotides, the CDR3 is TGCAGCGTTGAAACTGAGGCAGATACGCAGTATTTT.

The chain has TRBV5-4 and TRBJ2-1; D remains ambiguous. Germline values: CDR1 SGHNT, CDR2 YYREEE (reference sequence). V shed 0 bases and J shed 5 bases, with 15 bases lying between them. The CDR3 is 16 amino acids. CDR3 sequence: CASSLGLMAANNEQFF. The CDR3 DNA sequence: TGTGCCAGCAGCTTGGGTCTTATGGCGGCAAACAATGAGCAGTTCTTC.

The rearrangement uses TRBV6-1 and TRBJ2-1, with 10 positions matching TRBD2. Germline loops: CDR1 MNHNS, CDR2 SASEGT. The CDR3 extends over 15 amino acids. J lost 8 bases, V lost 1 base, and 5 bases had no gene match. CDR3 DNA: TGTGCCAGCAGTGAAGAAATCCTAGCGGGAGATGAGCAGTTCTTC. Protein sequence: CASSEEILAGDEQFF.

The V call is TRBV28, the J call TRBJ1-5; D may be TRBD1 (6 bases). CDR3 length equals 13 residues. The germline V and J ends were trimmed by 6 bases and 4 bases, with 10 bases remaining between them. CDR1 is MDHEN and CDR2 is SYDVKM in the germline V gene. CDR3 in DNA: TGTGCCAGCAGAAGACAGGAAAATCAGCCCCAGCATTTT. This codes for CASRRQENQPQHF.

J is TRBJ2-3 and V is TRBV12-5; 11 nucleotides align to TRBD1. This CDR3 is 13 amino acids long. CDR1 and CDR2 (germline): LGHNT, FRNRAP. Trimming at V came to 8 bases and at J to 6 bases, leaving 4 bases not matched to a gene. The CDR3 loop is CASLGQGADTQYF. The CDR3 DNA sequence: TGTGCTAGTCTAGGACAGGGGGCCGATACGCAGTATTTT.

This chain links TRBV6-5 with TRBJ2-2, with 7 bases identical to TRBD1. With V trimmed by 6 bases and J by 0 bases, 4 bases remained unmatched. Germline V gene data show CDR1 as MNHEY and CDR2 as SVGAGI. This CDR3 has 15 residues. The CDR3 DNA follows: TGTGCCAGCAGGGACAGGATGACGAACACCGGGGAGCTGTTTTTT. Amino acid sequence: CASRDRMTNTGELFF.

V is TRBV29-1 and J is TRBJ2-1; possible D gene TRBD2, 6 bases. Between the trimmed V and J ends, which lost 6 bases and 4 bases, there was a span of 13 bases. Germline-derived CDR1 and CDR2 are SQVTM and ANQGSEA. The CDR3 length is 13 residues. The CDR3 DNA reads TGCAGCGTGACGGACTACAATTACAATGAGCAGTTCTTC. It codes for CSVTDYNYNEQFF.

J is TRBJ2-2 and V is TRBV7-3; no definite D call. V was trimmed by 5 bases and J by 2 bases, leaving 6 bases between them. The CDR3 contains 13 residues. CDR1 and CDR2 (germline): SGHTA, FQGTGA. CDR3 protein: CASSTQNTGELFF. In nucleotides, the CDR3 is TGTGCCAGCAGCACCCAAAACACCGGGGAGCTGTTTTTT. The complete variable domain, with remaining parts taken from reference TRBV7-3 and TRBJ2-2, reads GAGVSQTPSNKVTEKGKYVELRCDPISGHTALYWYRQSLGQGPEFLIYFQGTGAADDSGLPNDRFFAVRPEGSVSTLKIQRTERGDSAVYLCASSTQNTGELFFGEGSRLTVL.

Comment on this clone: This clone may be a read error of a much larger clone one base away. The genes are TRBV7-2 and TRBJ2-1; D may be TRBD2 (5 bases). This CDR3 comprises 15 residues. Trimming removed 1 base at V and 0 bases at J, with 7 bases between. Germline V gene data show CDR1 as SGHTA and CDR2 as FQGNSA. The CDR3 sequence is CASSLDGNSYNEQFF. The CDR3 DNA reads as TGTGCCAGCAGCTTAGACGGGAACTCCTACAATGAGCAGTTCTTC.

The chain employs TRBV10-3 and TRBJ1-4, with a tentative D call TRBD1 (5 bases). Germline CDR1 is ENHRY and CDR2 is SYGVKD. V was clipped by 2 bases and J by 4 bases, with 11 bases between them. The CDR3 contains 15 residues. This CDR3 reads CAISERGENNEKLFF. CDR3 DNA: TGTGCCATCAGTGAGCGAGGGGAGAATAATGAAAAACTGTTTTTT.

As DNA, the CDR3 is TGCGCCAGCAGCCAAGATCTCGGGACTAGCGGGAAGCAGTTCTTC. Protein sequence: CASSQDLGTSGKQFF. This chain links TRBV4-1 with TRBJ2-1, with 13 nucleotides matching TRBD2. This CDR3 is 15 amino acids long. The germline V gene has CDR1 MGHRA and CDR2 YSYEKL. The ends lost 0 bases at V and 11 bases at J; junction bases unmatched: 4.

In the case of this clone: This sample also contains other DNA sequences that code for the same CDR3. The gene calls are TRBV19 and TRBJ1-4, with a possible D match to TRBD1 (5 bases). V lost 7 bases, J lost 8 bases, and 17 bases lay in between. Germline CDR1 is LNHDA and CDR2 is SQIVND (reference sequence). The length of the CDR3 is 14 residues. The CDR3, as DNA: TGTGCCAGTACCGCGGGTAAGGGGAGAGAAAAACTGTTTTTT. Translation gives CASTAGKGREKLFF.

The CDR3 DNA sequence: TGTGCCAGTAGTACGCCTGGGGCAGTACTGGATGGCTACACCTTC. Protein: CASSTPGAVLDGYTF. The rearrangement uses TRBV19 and TRBJ1-2; tentative D call: TRBD1 (5 bases). V gave up 4 bases and J gave up 6 bases, with 18 bases separating them. The CDR3 has 15 residues. Germline values: CDR1 LNHDA, CDR2 SQIVND (reference sequence). The whole variable domain, remainder taken from reference TRBV19 and TRBJ1-2, is DGGITQSPKYLFRKEGQNVTLSCEQNLNHDAMYWYRQDPGQGLRLIYYSQIVNDFQKGDIAEGYSVSREKKESFPLTVTSAQKNPTAFYLCASSTPGAVLDGYTFGSGTRLTVV.

The chain has TRBV10-1 and TRBJ2-7, with 10 bases that match TRBD1. Germline V CDR1 and CDR2: WNHNN, SYGVQD (reference sequence). CDR3 length: 13 amino acids. Unmatched junction bases numbered 4, after V lost 6 bases and J lost 5 bases. CDR3 nucleotides: TGCGCCAGCAGCGCCGGGACAGGGGACGAGCAGTACTTC. Translating it yields CASSAGTGDEQYF.

Worth noting for this clone: The same CDR3 also results from other DNA sequences found in this sample. The chain combines TRBV5-1 with TRBJ2-1; D possibly corresponds to TRBD2 (6 bases). This CDR3 is 15 amino acids long. The V gene lost 0 bases and the J gene lost 2 bases, with 9 bases spanning the gap. CDR1 is SGHRS and CDR2 is YFSETQ in the germline V gene. Written as DNA, the CDR3 is TGCGCCAGCAGCTTGGCCTCTAGCGCCTACAATGAGCAGTTCTTC. It is translated as CASSLASSAYNEQFF.

About this clone itself: Other DNA sequences in the sample encode the same CDR3. This chain joins TRBV11-2 and TRBJ2-5; TRBD1 or TRBD2 may be the D gene (5 bases each). The V end lost 1 base, the J end lost 1 base, and 7 bases lay between the germline ends. CDR1 SGHAT and CDR2 FQNNGV come from the germline V gene. The CDR3 covers 14 residues. The CDR3 DNA reads as TGTGCCAGCAGCTTAGTTGGGGGCCAAGAGACCCAGTACTTC. This codes for CASSLVGGQETQYF.

This clone occurred once. This chain uses TRBV5-6 with TRBJ1-2, with 7 bases that match TRBD1. Germline assignment: CDR1 SGHDT and CDR2 YYEEEE. The length of the CDR3 is 17 residues. Germline trimming cut 1 base from V and 3 bases from J; bases unmatched to any gene: 12. The CDR3 DNA reads TGTGCCAGCAGCTTGTCCCCGGACAGGCAAAAGTACTATGGCTACACCTTC. It yields the protein CASSLSPDRQKYYGYTF.

This clone appeared a single time. The V and J genes are TRBV29-1 and TRBJ1-2, with D perhaps matching TRBD1 (5 bases). Germline V CDR1 and CDR2: SQVTM, ANQGSEA. This CDR3 contains 12 residues. The V end lost 4 bases, the J end lost 7 bases, and 13 bases lay between the germline ends. The CDR3 sequence is CSVVSGLAGYTF. CDR3 bases: TGCAGCGTTGTATCAGGGTTAGCTGGCTACACCTTC.

The V and J genes are TRBV5-1 and TRBJ2-7, with no clear D. CDR3 length: 14 amino acids. V lost 0 bases and J 5 bases, leaving 12 bases between the germline ends. CDR1 and CDR2 from the germline V gene are SGHRS and YFSETQ. This CDR3 reads CASSLGDASHEQYF. The DNA of the CDR3 is TGCGCCAGCAGCTTGGGGGATGCCAGCCACGAGCAGTACTTC.

This clone came up once. This chain connects TRBV23-1 to TRBJ2-2, with 7 nucleotides matching TRBD1. TRBV23-1 is marked as an open reading frame, function uncertain. With V trimmed by 0 bases and J by 1 base, 2 bases remained unmatched. The CDR3 runs to 16 residues. In DNA, the CDR3 is TGCGCCAGCAGTCAATCGACAGGGATGAACACCGGGGAGCTGTTTTTT. Its protein product is CASSQSTGMNTGELFF.

This clone came up once. The chain is built from TRBV29-1 and TRBJ1-1; D is possibly TRBD1 (5 bases). The CDR3 is 12 amino acids. Trimming pared 5 bases from V and 5 bases from J, leaving 12 bases between. Germline CDR1 and CDR2: SQVTM and ANQGSEA. The CDR3 sequence is CSVRGRRTEAFF. CDR3 in DNA: TGCAGCGTTCGGGGACGTAGGACTGAAGCTTTCTTT.

This clone was observed once. The rearrangement links TRBV28 to TRBJ2-7, with 9 bases lining up with TRBD1. The length of the CDR3 is 15 residues. The germline V gene has CDR1 MDHEN and CDR2 SYDVKM. The V and J ends lost 5 bases and 5 bases, in that order; junction bases with no gene match: 10. The CDR3 spells CASSDPGQGKHEQYF. The CDR3 region has the DNA TGTGCCAGCAGTGACCCGGGACAGGGAAAACACGAGCAGTACTTC.